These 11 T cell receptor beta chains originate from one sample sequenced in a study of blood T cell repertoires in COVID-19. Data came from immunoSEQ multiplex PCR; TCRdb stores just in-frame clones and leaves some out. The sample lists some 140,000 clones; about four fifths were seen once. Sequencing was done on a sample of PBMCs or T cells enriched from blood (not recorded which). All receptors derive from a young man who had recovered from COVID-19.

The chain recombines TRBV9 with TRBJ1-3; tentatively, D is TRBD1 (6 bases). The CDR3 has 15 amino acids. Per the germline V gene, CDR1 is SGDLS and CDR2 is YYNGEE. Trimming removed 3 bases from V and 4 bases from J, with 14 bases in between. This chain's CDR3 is CASSASDRPGNTIYF. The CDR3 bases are TGTGCCAGCAGCGCCAGTGACAGGCCCGGAAACACCATATATTTT.

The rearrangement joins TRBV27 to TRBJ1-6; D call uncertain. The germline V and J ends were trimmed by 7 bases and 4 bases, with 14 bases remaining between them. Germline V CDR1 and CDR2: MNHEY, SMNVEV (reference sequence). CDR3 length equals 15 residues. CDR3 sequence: CASKQRPLYNSPLHF. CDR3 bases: TGTGCCAGCAAACAGAGACCTCTATATAATTCACCCCTCCACTTT.

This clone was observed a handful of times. For the CDR3, the DNA is TGCAGTGCGCCCGGGTCCTATGGCTACACCTTC. This gives the protein CSAPGSYGYTF. The gene calls are TRBV20-1 and TRBJ1-2; D is unresolved. Trimming cost V 6 bases and J 4 bases, with 9 bases left between them. There are 11 residues in the CDR3. The germline V gene has CDR1 DFQATT and CDR2 SNEGSKA (reference sequence).

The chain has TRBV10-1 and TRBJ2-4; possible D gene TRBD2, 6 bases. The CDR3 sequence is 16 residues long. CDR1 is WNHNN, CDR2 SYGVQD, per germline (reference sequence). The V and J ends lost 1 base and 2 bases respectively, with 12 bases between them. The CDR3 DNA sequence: TGCGCCAGCAGTGAGTACAGCGGGCTGTCCAAAAACATTCAGTACTTC. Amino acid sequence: CASSEYSGLSKNIQYF.

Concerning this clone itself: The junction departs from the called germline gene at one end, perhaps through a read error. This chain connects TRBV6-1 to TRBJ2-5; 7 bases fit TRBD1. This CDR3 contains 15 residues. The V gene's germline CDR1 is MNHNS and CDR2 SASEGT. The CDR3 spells CASREDRAAWETQYF. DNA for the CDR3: TGTGCCAGCAGGGAAGACAGGGCAGCGTGGGAGACCCAGTACTTC.

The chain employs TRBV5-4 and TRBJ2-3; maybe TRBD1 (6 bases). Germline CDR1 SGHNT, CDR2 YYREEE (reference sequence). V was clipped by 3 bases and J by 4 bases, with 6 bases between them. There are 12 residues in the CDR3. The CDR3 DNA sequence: TGTGCCAGCAGCTACAGGGCAGATACGCAGTATTTT. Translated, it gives CASSYRADTQYF. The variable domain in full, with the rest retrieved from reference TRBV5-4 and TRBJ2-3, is ETGVTQSPTHLIKTRGQQVTLRCSSQSGHNTVSWYQQALGQGPQFIFQYYREEENGRGNFPPRFSGLQFPNYSSELNVNALELDDSALYLCASSYRADTQYFGPGTRLTVL.

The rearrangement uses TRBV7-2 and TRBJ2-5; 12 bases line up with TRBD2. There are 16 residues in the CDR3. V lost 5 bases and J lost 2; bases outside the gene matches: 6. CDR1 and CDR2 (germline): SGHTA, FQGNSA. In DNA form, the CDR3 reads TGTGCCAGCAGCCACGGGACTAGCGGGTGGCAAGAGACCCAGTACTTC. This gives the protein CASSHGTSGWQETQYF.

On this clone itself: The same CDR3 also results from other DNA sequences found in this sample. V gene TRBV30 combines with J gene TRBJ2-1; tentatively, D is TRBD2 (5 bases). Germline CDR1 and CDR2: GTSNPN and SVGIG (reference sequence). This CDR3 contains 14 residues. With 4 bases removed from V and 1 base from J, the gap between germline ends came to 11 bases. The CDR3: CAWISRGSYNEQFF. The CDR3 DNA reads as TGTGCCTGGATCTCCCGGGGTTCCTACAATGAGCAGTTCTTC.

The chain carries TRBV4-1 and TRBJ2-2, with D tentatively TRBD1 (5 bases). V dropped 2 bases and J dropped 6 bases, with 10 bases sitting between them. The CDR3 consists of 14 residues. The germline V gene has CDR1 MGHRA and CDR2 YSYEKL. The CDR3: CASSQPQGPGELFF. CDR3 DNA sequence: TGCGCCAGCAGCCAACCCCAGGGCCCCGGGGAGCTGTTTTTT.

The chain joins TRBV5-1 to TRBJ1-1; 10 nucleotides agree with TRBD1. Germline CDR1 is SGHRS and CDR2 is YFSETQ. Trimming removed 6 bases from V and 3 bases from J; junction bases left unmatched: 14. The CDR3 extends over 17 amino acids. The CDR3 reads CASTYNPPGQGDTEAFF. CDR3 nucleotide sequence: TGCGCCAGCACCTATAACCCGCCCGGACAGGGGGACACTGAAGCTTTCTTT.

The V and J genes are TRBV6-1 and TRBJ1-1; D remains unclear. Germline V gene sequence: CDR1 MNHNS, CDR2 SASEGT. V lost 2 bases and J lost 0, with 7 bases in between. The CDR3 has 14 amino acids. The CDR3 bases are TGTGCCAGCAGTGAAAACGGGGTGAACACTGAAGCTTTCTTT. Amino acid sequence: CASSENGVNTEAFF.